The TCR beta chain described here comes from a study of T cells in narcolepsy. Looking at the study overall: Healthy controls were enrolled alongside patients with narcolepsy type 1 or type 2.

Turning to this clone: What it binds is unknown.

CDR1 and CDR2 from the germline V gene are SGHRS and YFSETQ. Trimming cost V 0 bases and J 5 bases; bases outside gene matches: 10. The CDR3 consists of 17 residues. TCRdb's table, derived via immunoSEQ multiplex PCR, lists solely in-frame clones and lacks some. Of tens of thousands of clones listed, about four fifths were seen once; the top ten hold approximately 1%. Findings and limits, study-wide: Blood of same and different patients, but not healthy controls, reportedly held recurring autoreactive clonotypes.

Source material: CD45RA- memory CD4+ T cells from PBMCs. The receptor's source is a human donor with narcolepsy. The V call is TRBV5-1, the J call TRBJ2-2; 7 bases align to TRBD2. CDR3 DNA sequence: TGCGCCAGCAGCTTGGCCGGGAGGTGGCCTCAGACCGGGGAGCTGTTTTTT. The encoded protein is CASSLAGRWPQTGELFF.